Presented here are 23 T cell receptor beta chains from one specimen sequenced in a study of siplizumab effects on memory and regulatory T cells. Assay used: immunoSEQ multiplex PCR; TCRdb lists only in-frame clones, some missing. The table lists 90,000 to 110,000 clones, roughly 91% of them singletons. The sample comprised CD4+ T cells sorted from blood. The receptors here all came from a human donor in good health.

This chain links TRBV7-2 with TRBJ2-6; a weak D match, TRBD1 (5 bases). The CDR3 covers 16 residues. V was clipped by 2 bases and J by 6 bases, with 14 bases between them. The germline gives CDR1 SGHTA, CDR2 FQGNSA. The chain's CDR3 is CASSLRGPTQANVLTF. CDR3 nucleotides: TGTGCCAGCAGCTTAAGGGGTCCGACCCAGGCCAACGTCCTGACTTTC. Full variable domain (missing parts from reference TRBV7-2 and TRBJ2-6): GAGVSQSPSNKVTEKGKDVELRCDPISGHTALYWYRQSLGQGLEFLIYFQGNSAPDKSGLPSDRFSAERTGGSVSTLTIQRTQQEDSAVYLCASSLRGPTQANVLTFGAGSRLTVL.

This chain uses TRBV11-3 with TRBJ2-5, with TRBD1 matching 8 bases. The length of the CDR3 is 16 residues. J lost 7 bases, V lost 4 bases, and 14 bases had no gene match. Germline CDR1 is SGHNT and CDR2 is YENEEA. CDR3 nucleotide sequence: TGTGCCAGCAGCTACCGACCCGCAGGGGGCGATGGGACCCAGTACTTC. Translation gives CASSYRPAGGDGTQYF.

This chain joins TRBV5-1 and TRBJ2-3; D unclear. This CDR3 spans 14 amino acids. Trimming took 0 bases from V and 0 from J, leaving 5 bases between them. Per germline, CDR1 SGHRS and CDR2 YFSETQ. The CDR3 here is CASSLETSTDTQYF. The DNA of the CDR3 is TGCGCCAGCAGCTTGGAAACTAGCACAGATACGCAGTATTTT.

CDR3 nucleotides: TGTGCCAGCAGCCAAGATGGGACTATCAATGAGCAGTTCTTC. This encodes CASSQDGTINEQFF. The J gene is TRBJ2-1, the V gene TRBV4-2, with TRBD2 identical over 7 bases. The V and J ends lost 0 bases and 6 bases, in that order; junction bases with no gene match: 2. Germline CDR1 reads LGHNA; CDR2 reads YNFKEQ. The CDR3 totals 14 residues.

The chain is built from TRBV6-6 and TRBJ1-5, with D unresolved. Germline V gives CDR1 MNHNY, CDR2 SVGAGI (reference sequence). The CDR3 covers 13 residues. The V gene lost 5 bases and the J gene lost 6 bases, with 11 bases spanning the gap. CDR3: CASSDFPGQPQHF. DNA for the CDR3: TGTGCCAGCAGTGATTTCCCAGGTCAGCCCCAGCATTTT.

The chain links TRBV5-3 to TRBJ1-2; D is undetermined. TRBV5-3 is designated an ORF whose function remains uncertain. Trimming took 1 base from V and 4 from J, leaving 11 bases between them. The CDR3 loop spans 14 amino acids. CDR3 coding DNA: TGTGCCAGAAGCTTGAGGAGGCAGTTCTATGGCTACACCTTC. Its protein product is CARSLRRQFYGYTF.

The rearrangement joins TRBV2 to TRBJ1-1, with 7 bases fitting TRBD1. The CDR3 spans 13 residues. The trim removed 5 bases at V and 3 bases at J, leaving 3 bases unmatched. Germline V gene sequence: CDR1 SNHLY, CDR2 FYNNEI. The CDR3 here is CASSTDRDTEAFF. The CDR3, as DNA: TGTGCCAGCAGTACTGACAGGGACACTGAAGCTTTCTTT.

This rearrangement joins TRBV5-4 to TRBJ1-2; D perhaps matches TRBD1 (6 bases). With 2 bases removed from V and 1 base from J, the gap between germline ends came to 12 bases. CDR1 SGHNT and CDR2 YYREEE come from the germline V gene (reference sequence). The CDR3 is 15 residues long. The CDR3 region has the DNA TGTGCCAGCAGCTTAGGACACAGGGATAACTATGGCTACACCTTC. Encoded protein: CASSLGHRDNYGYTF.

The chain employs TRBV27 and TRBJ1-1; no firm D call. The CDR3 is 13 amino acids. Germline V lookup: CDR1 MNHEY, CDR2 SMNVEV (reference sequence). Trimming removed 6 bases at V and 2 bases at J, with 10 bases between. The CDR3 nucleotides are TGTGCCAGCAGAGACCCGGGAAACACTGAAGCTTTCTTT. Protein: CASRDPGNTEAFF.

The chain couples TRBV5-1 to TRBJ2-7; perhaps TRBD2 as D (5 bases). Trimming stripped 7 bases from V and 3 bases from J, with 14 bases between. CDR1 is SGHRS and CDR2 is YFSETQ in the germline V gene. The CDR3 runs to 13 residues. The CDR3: CASFDGDGYEQYF. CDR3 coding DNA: TGCGCCAGCTTCGACGGGGATGGCTACGAGCAGTACTTC.

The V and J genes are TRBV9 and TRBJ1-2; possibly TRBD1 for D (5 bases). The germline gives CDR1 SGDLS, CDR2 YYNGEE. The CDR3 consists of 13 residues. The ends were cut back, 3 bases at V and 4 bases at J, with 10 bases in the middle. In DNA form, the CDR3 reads TGTGCCAGCAGCGGGGGCGGAACCTATGGCTACACCTTC. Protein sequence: CASSGGGTYGYTF.

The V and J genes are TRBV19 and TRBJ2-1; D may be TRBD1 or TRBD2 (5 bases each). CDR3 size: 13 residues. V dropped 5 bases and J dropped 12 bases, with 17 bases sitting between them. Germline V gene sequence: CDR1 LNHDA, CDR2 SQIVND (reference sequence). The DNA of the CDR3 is TGTGCCAGTAGTTCCGTTTATCCCGGGGCGCAGTTCTTC. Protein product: CASSSVYPGAQFF.

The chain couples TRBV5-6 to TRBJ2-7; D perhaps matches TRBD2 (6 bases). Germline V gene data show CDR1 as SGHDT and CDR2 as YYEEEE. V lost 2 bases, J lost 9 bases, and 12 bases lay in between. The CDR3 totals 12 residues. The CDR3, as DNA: TGTGCCAGCAGCTTCGGGGACTTCGGGCAGTACTTC. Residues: CASSFGDFGQYF.

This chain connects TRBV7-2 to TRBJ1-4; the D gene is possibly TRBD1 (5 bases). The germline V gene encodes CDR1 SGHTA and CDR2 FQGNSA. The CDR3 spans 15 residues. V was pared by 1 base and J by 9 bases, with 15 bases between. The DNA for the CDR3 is TGTGCCAGCAGCTTAGGTCCAGGGAGGAGACAAAAACTGTTTTTT. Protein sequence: CASSLGPGRRQKLFF.

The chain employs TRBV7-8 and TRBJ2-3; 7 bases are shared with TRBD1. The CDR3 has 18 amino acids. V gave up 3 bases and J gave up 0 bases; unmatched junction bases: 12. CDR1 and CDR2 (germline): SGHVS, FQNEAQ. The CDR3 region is CASSFPKQGRGSTDTQYF. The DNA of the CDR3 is TGTGCCAGCAGCTTCCCCAAACAGGGGCGAGGGAGCACAGATACGCAGTATTTT.

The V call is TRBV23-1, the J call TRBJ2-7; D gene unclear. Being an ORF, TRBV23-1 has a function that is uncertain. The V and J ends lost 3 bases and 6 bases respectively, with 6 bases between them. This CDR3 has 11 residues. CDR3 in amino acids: CASSHASEQYF. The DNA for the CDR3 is TGCGCCAGCAGTCACGCGTCCGAGCAGTACTTC.

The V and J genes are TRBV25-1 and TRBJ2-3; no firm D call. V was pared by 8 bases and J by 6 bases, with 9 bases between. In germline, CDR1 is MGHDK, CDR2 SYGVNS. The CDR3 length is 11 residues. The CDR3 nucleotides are TGTGCCAGCTTCGCGTCGGATACGCAGTATTTT. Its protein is CASFASDTQYF.

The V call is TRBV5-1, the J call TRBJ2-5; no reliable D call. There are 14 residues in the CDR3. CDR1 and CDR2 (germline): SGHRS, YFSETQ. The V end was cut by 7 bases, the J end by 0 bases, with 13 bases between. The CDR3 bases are TGCGCCAGCTCCCGGCGGTGGTACCAAGAGACCCAGTACTTC. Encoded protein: CASSRRWYQETQYF.

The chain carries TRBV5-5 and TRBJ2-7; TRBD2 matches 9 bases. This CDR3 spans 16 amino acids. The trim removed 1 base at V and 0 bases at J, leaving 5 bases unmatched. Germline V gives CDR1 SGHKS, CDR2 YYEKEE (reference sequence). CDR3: CASSLLAAGGSYEQYF. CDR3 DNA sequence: TGTGCCAGCAGCTTGCTGGCAGCGGGGGGCTCCTACGAGCAGTACTTC. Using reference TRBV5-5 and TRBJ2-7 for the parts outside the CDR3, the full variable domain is DAGVTQSPTHLIKTRGQQVTLRCSPISGHKSVSWYQQVLGQGPQFIFQYYEKEERGRGNFPDRFSARQFPNYSSELNVNALLLGDSALYLCASSLLAAGGSYEQYFGPGTRLTVT.

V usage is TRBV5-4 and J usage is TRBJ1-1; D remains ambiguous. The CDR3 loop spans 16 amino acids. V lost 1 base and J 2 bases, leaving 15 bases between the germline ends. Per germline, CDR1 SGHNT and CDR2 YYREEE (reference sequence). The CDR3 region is CASSLRHREINTEAFF. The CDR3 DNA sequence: TGTGCCAGCAGCTTGAGGCATCGGGAAATAAACACTGAAGCTTTCTTT.

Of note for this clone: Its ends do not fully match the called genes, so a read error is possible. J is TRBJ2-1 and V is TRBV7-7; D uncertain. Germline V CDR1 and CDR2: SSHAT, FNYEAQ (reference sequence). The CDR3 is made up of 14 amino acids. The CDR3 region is CASSLATASNEQFF. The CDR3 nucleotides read TGTGCTAGCAGCTTAGCCACTGCGTCCAATGAGCAGTTCTTC.

As DNA, the CDR3 is TGCGCCAGCAGCCAGGCCGGGACTAGCGCGAACAATGAGCAGTTCTTC. Its protein is CASSQAGTSANNEQFF. The chain links TRBV4-1 to TRBJ2-1, with TRBD2 matching over 10 bases. The V segment lost 3 bases and the J segment 5 bases; nucleotides outside the gene matches: 7. There are 16 residues in the CDR3. CDR1 and CDR2 from the germline V gene are MGHRA and YSYEKL.

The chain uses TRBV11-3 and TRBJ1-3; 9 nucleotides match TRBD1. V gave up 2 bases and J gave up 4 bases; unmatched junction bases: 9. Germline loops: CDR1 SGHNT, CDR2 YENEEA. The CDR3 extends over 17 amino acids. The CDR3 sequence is CASSLNMGQGLGNTIYF. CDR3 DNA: TGTGCCAGCAGCTTAAACATGGGACAGGGATTAGGAAACACCATATATTTT.